Listed here are 20 T cell receptor beta chains from one sample, sequenced in a study of OX40 agonist ivuxolimab in advanced cancers. Some clones are missing from TCRdb's copy, which holds only in-frame ones; the method was immunoSEQ multiplex PCR. The table lists tens of thousands of clones, around 85% of them singletons. The sequencing here drew on CD4+ or CD8+ T cells sorted from blood, taken in a trial of the OX40 agonist ivuxolimab. Receptor source: an adult with an advanced solid tumor such as melanoma, head and neck, liver or kidney cancer.

V and J are TRBV7-2 and TRBJ1-5; tentative D call: TRBD1 (6 bases). Looked up from germline, CDR1 is SGHTA and CDR2 is FQGNSA. The V end lost 5 bases, the J end lost 4 bases, and 21 bases lay between the germline ends. This CDR3 is built from 17 residues. The CDR3 DNA is TGTGCCAGCAGCCCTCGGGGGGGAACAGGGCCGAATCAGCCCCAGCATTTT. It encodes CASSPRGGTGPNQPQHF.

The chain has TRBV6-5 and TRBJ1-1; D remains unclear. V was trimmed by 7 bases and J by 5 bases, leaving 14 bases between them. Germline CDR1 is MNHEY and CDR2 is SVGAGI. The CDR3 is 13 amino acids. The CDR3: CASNQLTGTEAFF. DNA for the CDR3: TGTGCCAGCAACCAACTGACTGGAACTGAAGCTTTCTTT.

This chain uses TRBV15 with TRBJ1-1, with unresolved D. V lost 0 bases and J lost 0, with 14 bases in between. Per the germline V gene, CDR1 is LNHNV and CDR2 is YYDKDF (reference sequence). This CDR3 contains 17 residues. As DNA, the CDR3 is TGTGCCACCAGCAGAGAAGAGTGGGGTCTTATGAACACTGAAGCTTTCTTT. It yields the protein CATSREEWGLMNTEAFF.

This chain joins TRBV19 and TRBJ2-1; possible D gene TRBD2, 6 bases. This CDR3 spans 15 amino acids. V lost 0 bases and J 8 bases, leaving 14 bases between the germline ends. CDR1 and CDR2 from the germline V gene are LNHDA and SQIVND (reference sequence). This CDR3 reads CASSIDGTRSYEQFF. As DNA, the CDR3 is TGTGCCAGTAGTATAGACGGGACTCGGAGTTATGAGCAGTTCTTC.

V is TRBV2 and J is TRBJ2-2; D perhaps matches TRBD2 (6 bases). In germline, CDR1 is SNHLY, CDR2 FYNNEI. The CDR3 is 14 amino acids. V gave up 6 bases and J gave up 2 bases, with 10 bases separating them. The CDR3 is CASRGTSNTGELFF. The CDR3 bases are TGTGCCAGCAGGGGGACTTCTAACACCGGGGAGCTGTTTTTT.

The chain recombines TRBV30 with TRBJ1-1, with TRBD1 matching over 9 bases. J gave up 3 bases and V 6 bases, and 8 bases lay outside the gene matches. This CDR3 has 14 residues. CDR1 GTSNPN and CDR2 SVGIG come from the germline V gene (reference sequence). CDR3 sequence (DNA): TGTGCCTGCGGACCAGGGACAGGGTACACTGAAGCTTTCTTT. Translation: CACGPGTGYTEAFF.

V is TRBV29-1 and J is TRBJ2-3, with TRBD1 matching 8 bases. Germline V gene data show CDR1 as SQVTM and CDR2 as ANQGSEA. The CDR3 is 17 amino acids. The CDR3 spells CTFYSMNRTGMVDTQYF. CDR3 in DNA: TGCACCTTTTACTCAATGAATCGGACAGGGATGGTAGATACGCAGTATTTT.

The chain combines TRBV19 with TRBJ2-1; 12 bases align to TRBD1. V trimming: 3 bases; J trimming: 6 bases; junction bases outside the gene matches: 6. This CDR3 region has 16 residues. CDR1 is LNHDA and CDR2 is SQIVND in the germline V gene (reference sequence). CDR3 sequence: CASSIFGTGGFNEQFF. The CDR3 DNA reads as TGTGCCAGTAGTATTTTCGGGACAGGGGGCTTCAATGAGCAGTTCTTC.

This clone was recorded only once. The V call is TRBV28, the J call TRBJ2-1; D is possibly TRBD1 (5 bases). Looked up from germline, CDR1 is MDHEN and CDR2 is SYDVKM. Trimming took 6 bases from V and 7 from J, leaving 13 bases between them. The CDR3 covers 13 residues. CDR3 region: CASRQGSLNEQFF. The CDR3 DNA reads as TGTGCCAGCAGGCAGGGCTCCCTGAATGAGCAGTTCTTC.

This clone was counted between two and nine times. V usage is TRBV18 and J usage is TRBJ2-7, with 7 bases aligning to TRBD2. The V gene end was trimmed by 6 bases and the J gene end by 3 bases; junction bases not matched to a gene: 11. Germline V gives CDR1 KGHSH, CDR2 LQKENI. This CDR3 comprises 15 residues. The CDR3 DNA reads TGTGCCAGCTCTCCCGCCCGAGCGGGGAGCTACGAGCAGTACTTC. Translated: CASSPARAGSYEQYF.

Comment on this clone: Other DNA sequences in this sample translate to the same CDR3. The chain carries TRBV5-1 and TRBJ2-5, with 9 bases lining up with TRBD1. The CDR3 contains 14 residues. Trimming took 5 bases from V and 5 from J; bases not matched to a gene: 7. Germline V CDR1 and CDR2: SGHRS, YFSETQ. The CDR3 DNA follows: TGCGCCAGCAGACCCACAGGGGGCGCGGAGACCCAGTACTTC. Amino acid sequence: CASRPTGGAETQYF.

The V and J genes are TRBV7-9 and TRBJ2-3; the D is unclear. CDR1 and CDR2 from the germline V gene are SEHNR and FQNEAQ (reference sequence). The CDR3 contains 15 residues. With 1 base removed from V and 0 bases from J, the gap between germline ends came to 8 bases. The DNA of the CDR3 is TGTGCCAGCAGCTTAGGGTCGATAAGCACAGATACGCAGTATTTT. It yields the protein CASSLGSISTDTQYF.

This chain uses TRBV9 with TRBJ1-6, with D tentatively TRBD1 (5 bases). Trimming pared 6 bases from V and 10 bases from J, leaving 14 bases between. This CDR3 region has 13 residues. Germline V gene sequence: CDR1 SGDLS, CDR2 YYNGEE. CDR3 coding DNA: TGTGCCAGCAAAGCCGTGGGGGACTCACCCCTCCACTTT. Protein product: CASKAVGDSPLHF.

The chain has TRBV2 and TRBJ2-7; D unresolved. The CDR3 is 12 amino acids. V lost 6 bases to trimming and J lost 4 bases, with 10 bases between them. CDR1 and CDR2 from the germline V gene are SNHLY and FYNNEI. CDR3 bases: TGTGCCAGCAGAACGGCAGTGTACGAGCAGTACTTC. Its translation is CASRTAVYEQYF.

This clone was counted once. The chain has TRBV18 and TRBJ2-5; TRBD2 might be the D (7 bases). Germline CDR1 KGHSH, CDR2 LQKENI. V was trimmed by 7 bases and J by 0 bases, leaving 18 bases between them. The CDR3 loop spans 16 amino acids. As DNA, the CDR3 is TGTGCCAGCTTAAAGCGGGACAAAAGGGACCAAGAGACCCAGTACTTC. It codes for CASLKRDKRDQETQYF. The variable domain in full, completed from reference TRBV18 and TRBJ2-5, reads NAGVMQNPRHLVRRRGQEARLRCSPMKGHSHVYWYRQLPEEGLKFMVYLQKENIIDESGMPKERFSAEFPKEGPSILRIQQVVRGDSAAYFCASLKRDKRDQETQYFGPGTRLLVL.

The V call is TRBV10-3, the J call TRBJ1-4, with D uncertain. CDR1 and CDR2 from the germline V gene are ENHRY and SYGVKD. This CDR3 is 15 amino acids long. The V and J ends lost 6 bases and 0 bases respectively, with 11 bases between them. DNA for the CDR3: TGTGCCATCAGGCCCGGGAAATCAACTAATGAAAAACTGTTTTTT. This codes for CAIRPGKSTNEKLFF.

This clone was counted once. The chain has TRBV28 and TRBJ2-7; perhaps TRBD2 as D (6 bases). Between the trimmed V and J ends, which lost 10 bases and 4 bases, there was a span of 11 bases. This CDR3 region has 11 residues. The germline V gene has CDR1 MDHEN and CDR2 SYDVKM. The CDR3 DNA follows: TGTGCCATCCTAGGAGGGTACGAGCAGTACTTC. This codes for CAILGGYEQYF.

The CDR3 here is CASSVWGSGGYTF. Written as DNA, the CDR3 is TGTGCCAGCAGTGTATGGGGCAGCGGGGGCTACACCTTC. This chain uses TRBV2 with TRBJ1-2; tentative D call: TRBD1 (5 bases). This CDR3 contains 13 residues. The V gene lost 4 bases and the J gene lost 8 bases, with 14 bases spanning the gap. The germline CDR1 and CDR2 sequences are SNHLY and FYNNEI.

The chain is built from TRBV5-1 and TRBJ1-4; D is undetermined. The CDR3 extends over 15 amino acids. V shed 4 bases and J shed 2 bases, with 12 bases lying between them. Germline V CDR1 and CDR2: SGHRS, YFSETQ. The CDR3, as DNA: TGCGCCAGCAGCCAAACGGTTGGTACTAATGAAAAACTGTTTTTT. This gives the protein CASSQTVGTNEKLFF.

This chain uses TRBV9 with TRBJ1-2, with TRBD1 as a possible D gene (5 bases). The CDR3 contains 14 residues. The V and J ends lost 3 bases and 8 bases respectively, with 17 bases between them. Germline assignment: CDR1 SGDLS and CDR2 YYNGEE. The CDR3 loop reads CASSAQHRFGGYTF. The CDR3 DNA sequence: TGTGCCAGCAGCGCACAACACAGGTTCGGGGGCTACACCTTC.